A selection of T cell receptor beta chains follows, all from one sample in a study of blood T cells in healthy people across ages. Using its own MiXCR run on the 5' RACE reads, TCRdb lists one record per CDR3 protein. The sample has about a million distinct CDR3 sequences, roughly 50% seen once. Material: blood. These receptors came from a man aged 30 to 45 in good health. Each CDR3 is given with its conserved first and last residue. The D gene is left open where the match is weak. Expanded clones get a size class; other rows say once, few or many, or leave the size out.

v_gene: TRBV4-3; abundance: -; j_gene: TRBJ1-1; d_gene: -; CDR3aa: CASSQDSVGDRTEAFF; CDR3nt: TGCGCCAGCAGCCAAGATTCGGTGGGAGATAGAACTGAAGCTTTCTTT
v_gene: TRBV6-2/TRBV6-3; abundance: -; j_gene: TRBJ2-7; d_gene: TRBD1; CDR3aa: CASSITYFRDSLSYEQYF; CDR3nt: TGTGCCAGCAGTATAACCTACTTCCGGGACAGTCTCTCCTACGAGCAGTACTTC
v_gene: TRBV20-1; abundance: -; j_gene: TRBJ2-3; d_gene: TRBD2; CDR3aa: CSANPGGPSDTQYF; CDR3nt: TGCAGTGCTAACCCGGGGGGGCCGTCAGATACGCAGTATTTT
v_gene: TRBV7-9; abundance: -; j_gene: TRBJ2-5; d_gene: -; CDR3aa: CASSPGGGSETQYF; CDR3nt: TGTGCCAGCAGCCCCGGAGGGGGGTCAGAGACCCAGTACTTC
v_gene: TRBV28; abundance: -; j_gene: TRBJ2-3; d_gene: -; CDR3aa: CASSTPSPEPSTDTQYF; CDR3nt: TGTGCCAGCAGCACTCCGAGTCCGGAGCCGTCCACAGATACGCAGTATTTT
v_gene: TRBV9; abundance: -; j_gene: TRBJ2-1; d_gene: TRBD1; CDR3aa: CASSVGGGRTYNEQFF; CDR3nt: TGTGCCAGCAGCGTAGGAGGGGGCAGGACCTACAATGAGCAGTTCTTC
v_gene: TRBV5-1; abundance: -; j_gene: TRBJ2-3; d_gene: TRBD2; CDR3aa: CASSPRAPLGTSGGLSTDTQYF; CDR3nt: TGCGCCAGCAGCCCTAGAGCTCCCCTAGGGACTAGCGGGGGCCTTAGCACAGATACGCAGTATTTT
v_gene: TRBV5-1; abundance: few; j_gene: TRBJ1-6; d_gene: -; CDR3aa: CASTSEAEYNSPLHF; CDR3nt: TGCGCCAGCACGAGCGAGGCAGAGTATAATTCACCCCTCCACTTT
v_gene: TRBV4-1; abundance: once; j_gene: TRBJ2-7; d_gene: TRBD1; CDR3aa: CANSGRTGGTYEQYF; CDR3nt: TGCGCCAACAGCGGGAGGACAGGGGGCACCTACGAGCAGTACTTC
v_gene: TRBV10-3; abundance: few; j_gene: TRBJ1-6; d_gene: -; CDR3aa: CAISAGPDNSPLHF; CDR3nt: TGTGCCATCAGTGCCGGGCCGGATAATTCACCCCTCCACTTT
v_gene: TRBV4-1; abundance: once; j_gene: TRBJ2-7; d_gene: -; CDR3aa: CASSHQVNYEQYF; CDR3nt: TGCGCCAGCAGCCATCAGGTTAACTACGAGCAGTACTTC
v_gene: TRBV7-2; abundance: many; j_gene: TRBJ2-1; d_gene: TRBD1; CDR3aa: CASSLEAQGARNEQFF; CDR3nt: TGTGCCAGCAGCTTAGAGGCTCAGGGGGCGAGAAATGAGCAGTTCTTC
v_gene: TRBV6-5; abundance: -; j_gene: TRBJ2-3; d_gene: TRBD2; CDR3aa: CASSSTSGLSTDTQYF; CDR3nt: TGTGCCAGCAGTTCAACTAGCGGACTAAGCACAGATACGCAGTATTTT
v_gene: TRBV5-5; abundance: -; j_gene: TRBJ2-1; d_gene: -; CDR3aa: CASSYLSVGQFF; CDR3nt: TGTGCCAGCAGCTACCTTTCGGTAGGGCAGTTCTTC
v_gene: TRBV6-6; abundance: -; j_gene: TRBJ2-7; d_gene: -; CDR3aa: CASVGWTEAYEQYF; CDR3nt: TGTGCCAGCGTGGGATGGACAGAGGCTTACGAGCAGTACTTC
v_gene: TRBV6-2/TRBV6-3; abundance: -; j_gene: TRBJ1-6; d_gene: -; CDR3aa: CASSELERSNSPLHF; CDR3nt: TGTGCCAGCAGTGAGTTGGAACGGAGTAATTCACCCCTCCACTTT
v_gene: TRBV7-2; abundance: few; j_gene: TRBJ2-7; d_gene: -; CDR3aa: CASSSEQATYEQYF; CDR3nt: TGTGCCAGCAGCTCGGAACAGGCGACCTACGAGCAGTACTTC
v_gene: TRBV28; abundance: -; j_gene: TRBJ2-7; d_gene: TRBD2; CDR3aa: CASSSPTSGAYEQYF; CDR3nt: TGTGCCAGCAGTTCTCCGACTAGCGGGGCCTACGAGCAGTACTTC
v_gene: TRBV2; abundance: -; j_gene: TRBJ1-6; d_gene: -; CDR3aa: CASSEVRNNSPLHF; CDR3nt: TGTGCCAGCAGTGAAGTCAGGAATAATTCACCCCTCCACTTT
v_gene: TRBV11-1; abundance: -; j_gene: TRBJ2-7; d_gene: -; CDR3aa: CASSRNLVSYEQYF; CDR3nt: TGTGCCAGCAGCCGGAATCTGGTTTCCTACGAGCAGTACTTC
v_gene: TRBV20-1; abundance: -; j_gene: TRBJ2-3; d_gene: -; CDR3aa: CSARQRGHTDTQYF; CDR3nt: TGCAGTGCCAGACAGCGGGGACACACAGATACGCAGTATTTT
v_gene: TRBV18; abundance: once; j_gene: TRBJ1-2; d_gene: TRBD1; CDR3aa: CASSPGQVDYGYTF; CDR3nt: TGTGCCAGCTCACCGGGACAGGTTGACTATGGCTACACCTTC
v_gene: TRBV9; abundance: -; j_gene: TRBJ2-3; d_gene: -; CDR3aa: CASSPPAHGLDTQYF; CDR3nt: TGTGCCAGCAGCCCCCCCGCGCATGGTTTGGATACGCAGTATTTT
v_gene: TRBV11-3; abundance: -; j_gene: TRBJ1-6; d_gene: TRBD1; CDR3aa: CASSKTDRGNSPLHF; CDR3nt: TGTGCCAGCAGCAAGACTGACAGGGGTAATTCACCCCTCCACTTT
v_gene: TRBV30; abundance: once; j_gene: TRBJ2-6; d_gene: -; CDR3aa: CVWSPSGANVLTF; CDR3nt: TGTGTCTGGAGTCCCTCTGGGGCCAACGTCCTGACTTTC
v_gene: TRBV9; abundance: -; j_gene: TRBJ2-1; d_gene: -; CDR3aa: CASSVGGLTLNEQFF; CDR3nt: TGTGCCAGCAGCGTAGGTGGCCTGACTCTCAATGAGCAGTTCTTC
v_gene: TRBV28; abundance: -; j_gene: TRBJ2-1; d_gene: -; CDR3aa: CASSLRGGHNEQFF; CDR3nt: TGTGCCAGCAGTTTGAGGGGGGGCCACAATGAGCAGTTCTTC
v_gene: TRBV30; abundance: -; j_gene: TRBJ2-3; d_gene: -; CDR3aa: CAWSDQTYPSTETQYF; CDR3nt: TGTGCCTGGAGCGACCAGACTTACCCTAGCACAGAGACGCAGTATTTT
v_gene: TRBV7-9; abundance: few; j_gene: TRBJ2-3; d_gene: -; CDR3aa: CASSLFIRTDSTDTQYF; CDR3nt: TGTGCCAGCAGCCTATTTATTCGGACAGACAGCACAGATACGCAGTATTTT
v_gene: TRBV25-1; abundance: -; j_gene: TRBJ1-2; d_gene: -; CDR3aa: CASGDSDRGYTF; CDR3nt: TGTGCCAGTGGTGACTCGGACCGTGGCTACACCTTC
v_gene: TRBV20-1; abundance: -; j_gene: TRBJ2-3; d_gene: -; CDR3aa: CSAGGLGGRTDTQYF; CDR3nt: TGCAGTGCTGGAGGCTTGGGGGGACGCACAGATACGCAGTATTTT
v_gene: TRBV20-1; abundance: few; j_gene: TRBJ2-6; d_gene: -; CDR3aa: CSATTSRRDSGANVLTF; CDR3nt: TGCAGTGCAACAACCTCGAGGCGGGACTCTGGGGCCAACGTCCTGACTTTC
v_gene: TRBV29-1; abundance: few; j_gene: TRBJ2-7; d_gene: -; CDR3aa: CSVRIGTEAYEQYF; CDR3nt: TGCAGCGTTCGTATTGGGACGGAGGCCTACGAGCAGTACTTC
v_gene: TRBV4-3; abundance: few; j_gene: TRBJ2-7; d_gene: -; CDR3aa: CASSQDPNYEQYF; CDR3nt: TGCGCCAGCAGCCAAGATCCAAACTACGAGCAGTACTTC
v_gene: TRBV29-1; abundance: few; j_gene: TRBJ2-7; d_gene: TRBD1; CDR3aa: CSVIGLPGQGTYEQYF; CDR3nt: TGCAGCGTTATTGGTTTACCTGGACAGGGAACCTACGAGCAGTACTTC
v_gene: TRBV18; abundance: -; j_gene: TRBJ1-4; d_gene: -; CDR3aa: CASSGTLQYEKLFF; CDR3nt: TGTGCCAGCTCAGGAACTCTGCAGTATGAAAAACTGTTTTTT
v_gene: TRBV19; abundance: -; j_gene: TRBJ2-1; d_gene: -; CDR3aa: CASSTRDPGNEQFF; CDR3nt: TGTGCCAGTAGTACGCGGGACCCCGGGAATGAGCAGTTCTTC